This paragraph covers one T cell receptor beta chain sequence. This specimen belongs to a study of blood T cell repertoires in COVID-19. Participant-reported clinical history was the basis for cohort assignment. In Cohort 3, a recovered donor had either two negative PCRs, clearance, or symptom resolution. In the authors' workflow: Scientists estimated how many nucleated cells there were by amplifying reference gene primers. Method: immunoSEQ multiplex PCR; TCRdb's copy keeps in-frame clones and lacks some. The V and J calls and the clone size are those of that table, but D and trimming were determined from the DNA. In the table there are about 160,000 clones, about 80% of which are singletons. The V gene lost 2 bases and the J gene lost 1 base, with 7 bases spanning the gap. Germline V gives CDR1 SGDLS, CDR2 YYNGEE. The CDR3 has 14 residues.

The V gene is TRBV9, the J gene TRBJ1-5; maybe TRBD1 (6 bases). Source material: PBMCs or T cells enriched from blood (not recorded which). This clonotype was sampled from a woman aged 55-70 years who had recovered from COVID-19. The CDR3 DNA reads TGTGCCAGCAGCGTCACAGGGAGCAATCAGCCCCAGCATTTT. It codes for CASSVTGSNQPQHF.